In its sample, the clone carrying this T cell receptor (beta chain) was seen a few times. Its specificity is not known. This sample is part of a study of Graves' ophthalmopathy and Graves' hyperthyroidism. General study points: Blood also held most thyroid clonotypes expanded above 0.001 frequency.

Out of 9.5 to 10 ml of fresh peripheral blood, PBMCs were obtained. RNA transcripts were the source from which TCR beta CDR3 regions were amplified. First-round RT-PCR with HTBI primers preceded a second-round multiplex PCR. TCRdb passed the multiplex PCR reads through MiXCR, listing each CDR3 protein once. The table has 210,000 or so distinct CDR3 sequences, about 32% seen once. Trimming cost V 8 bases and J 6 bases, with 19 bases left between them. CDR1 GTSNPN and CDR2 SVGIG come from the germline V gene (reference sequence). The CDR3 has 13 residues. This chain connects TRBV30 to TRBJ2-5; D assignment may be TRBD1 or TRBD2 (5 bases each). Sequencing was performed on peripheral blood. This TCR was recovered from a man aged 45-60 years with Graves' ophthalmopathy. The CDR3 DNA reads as TGTGCCGGGGACGACGGCCGAGACAAGACCCAGTACTTC. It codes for CAGDDGRDKTQYF.